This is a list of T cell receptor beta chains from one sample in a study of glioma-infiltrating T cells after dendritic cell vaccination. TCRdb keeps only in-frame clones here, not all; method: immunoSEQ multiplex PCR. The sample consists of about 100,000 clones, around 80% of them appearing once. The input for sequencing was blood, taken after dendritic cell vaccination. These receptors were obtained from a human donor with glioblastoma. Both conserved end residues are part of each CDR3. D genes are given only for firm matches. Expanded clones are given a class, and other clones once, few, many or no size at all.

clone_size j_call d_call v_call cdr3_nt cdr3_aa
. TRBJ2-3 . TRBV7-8 TGTGCCAGCAACCGAGGGGGGGCACGTACAGATACGCAGTATTTT CASNRGGARTDTQYF
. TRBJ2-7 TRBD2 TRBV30 TGTGCCTGGAGTAGGAGACTAGCGGGAACCAAAATGGCCTACGAGCAGTACTTC CAWSRRLAGTKMAYEQYF
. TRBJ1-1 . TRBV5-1 TGCGCCAGCAGCTTGGCCCCCGGGTCTGAAGCTTTCTTT CASSLAPGSEAFF
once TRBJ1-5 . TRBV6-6 TGTGCCAGCAGTTACGGGGGCACTGCGGGTCAGCCCCAGCATTTT CASSYGGTAGQPQHF
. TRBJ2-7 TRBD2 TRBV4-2 TGTGCCAGCAGCCAAGGGATGGAGGCTAGCGGGGCCTACGAGCAGTACTTC CASSQGMEASGAYEQYF
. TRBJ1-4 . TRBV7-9 TGTGCCAGCAGCTTCGACAGTGTCAATGAAAAACTGTTTTTT CASSFDSVNEKLFF
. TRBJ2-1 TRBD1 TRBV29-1 TGCAGCGTCTGGCAGGGGGCGGGCAATGAGCAGTTCTTC CSVWQGAGNEQFF
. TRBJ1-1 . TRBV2 TGTGCCAGCACTTTACAGGGTAGGTTGGCCACTGAAGCTTTCTTT CASTLQGRLATEAFF
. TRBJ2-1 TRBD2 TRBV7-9 TGTGCCAGCAGCTTACTCAGCGGGAGGGCCAGGGGAAGGAATGAGCAGTTCTTC CASSLLSGRARGRNEQFF
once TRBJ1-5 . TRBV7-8 TGTGCCAGCAGCTTAGTTAGATTCGGGGAGGGGCAAAAGCGGCAGCCCCAGCATTTT CASSLVRFGEGQKRQPQHF
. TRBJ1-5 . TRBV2 TGTGCCAGCAGCGGGGGGGGAGGCAATCAGCCCCAGCATTTT CASSGGGGNQPQHF
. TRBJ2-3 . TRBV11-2 TGTGCCAGCAGCTTGATGGGACTGAGCACAGATACGCAGTATTTT CASSLMGLSTDTQYF
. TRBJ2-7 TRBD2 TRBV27 TGTGCCAGCAGTCAAAGGATTCCGGGACTAGCGGGAGGGGTGGGGGACGAGCAGTACTTC CASSQRIPGLAGGVGDEQYF
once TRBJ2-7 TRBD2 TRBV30 TGTGCCTGGAGTGTAGTGGCTAGCGGGGGGTCCTACGAGCAGTACTTC CAWSVVASGGSYEQYF
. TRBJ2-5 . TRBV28 TGTGCCAGTACCGGAGGGCGGTCAGAGACCCAGTACTTC CASTGGRSETQYF
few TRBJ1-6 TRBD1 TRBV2 TGTGCCAGCAGAGGACAGGGTAATTCACCCCTCCACTTT CASRGQGNSPLHF
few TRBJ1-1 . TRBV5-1 TGCGCCAGCAGCTTGGCCCAAAACACTGAAGCTTTCTTT CASSLAQNTEAFF
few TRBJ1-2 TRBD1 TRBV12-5 TGTGCTAGTGGTTTCAGGCCCGCAGGGGGCGCGGCTTTCTATGGCTACACCTTC CASGFRPAGGAAFYGYTF
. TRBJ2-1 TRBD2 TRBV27 TGTGCCAGCAGTTTATTTGCGGGAGGCAATGAGCAGTTCTTC CASSLFAGGNEQFF
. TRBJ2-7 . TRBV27 TGTGCCAGCAGTTTACAGGGCGGAAAGTCGGGGCAGTACTTC CASSLQGGKSGQYF
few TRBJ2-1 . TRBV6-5 TGTGCCAGCAGCGCCCCGGGTCCCGGTGAGCAGTTCTTC CASSAPGPGEQFF
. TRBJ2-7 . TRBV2 TGTGCCAGCGCGGGCGGACTGGTTCCCTACGAGCAGTACTTC CASAGGLVPYEQYF
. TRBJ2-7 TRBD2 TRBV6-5 TGTGCCAGCAGCAGATCCAGACTAGCGGGAGATGAGCAGTACTTC CASSRSRLAGDEQYF
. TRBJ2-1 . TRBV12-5 TGTGCTAGTGGCCAGGCCGCAGGCTGGAATGAGCAGTTCTTC CASGQAAGWNEQFF
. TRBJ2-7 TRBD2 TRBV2 TGTGCCAGCAGTCCTCCAGCGGGACTTTCCTACGAGCAGTACTTC CASSPPAGLSYEQYF
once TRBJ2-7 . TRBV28 TGTGCCAGCGATCGCCGGGGGTACGGGGGCGAGCAGTACTTC CASDRRGYGGEQYF
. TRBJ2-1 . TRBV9 TGTGCCAGCAGCGTAATCGGGAGCTCCTACAATGAGCAGTTCTTC CASSVIGSSYNEQFF
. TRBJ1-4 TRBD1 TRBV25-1 TGTGCCAGCAGTGCAAACTCCCGGGACAGACTTAATGAAAAACTGTTTTTT CASSANSRDRLNEKLFF
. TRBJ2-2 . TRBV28 TGTGCCACACAACCGGGTCCCATCACCGGGGAGCTGTTTTTT CATQPGPITGELFF
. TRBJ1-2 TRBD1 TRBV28 TGTGCCAGCAGACTGACAGGGAATCATGGCTACACCTTC CASRLTGNHGYTF
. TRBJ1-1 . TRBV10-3 TGTGCCTCGACGGGGGGGTGGGCTGAAGCTTTCTTT CASTGGWAEAFF
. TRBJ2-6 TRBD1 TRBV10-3 TGTGCCATCAGTGGAGGACAGGGGGCTAGTCCCTACTCTGGGGCCAACGTCCTGACTTTC CAISGGQGASPYSGANVLTF
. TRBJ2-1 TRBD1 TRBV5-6 TGTGCCAGCAGCCAAGCGACAGGGGCGAATTACAATGAGCAGTTCTTC CASSQATGANYNEQFF
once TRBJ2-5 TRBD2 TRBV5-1 TGCGCCAGCAGCTTGGGGCTAGCGGTGGAGACCCAGTACTTC CASSLGLAVETQYF
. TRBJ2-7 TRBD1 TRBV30 TGTGCCTGGAGGGACAGGGGTTACGAGCAGTACTTC CAWRDRGYEQYF
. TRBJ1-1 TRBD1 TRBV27 TGTGCCAGCAGAGACATACAGGGGGGTAACACTGAAGCTTTCTTT CASRDIQGGNTEAFF
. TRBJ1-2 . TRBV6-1 TGTGCCAGTAGGGAGGGCAGCGAGAACTATGGCTACACCTTC CASREGSENYGYTF
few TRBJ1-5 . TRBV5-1 TGCGCCAGCAGCTTGGGGGCGTCTAGCAATCAGCCCCAGCATTTT CASSLGASSNQPQHF
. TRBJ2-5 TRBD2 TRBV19 TGTGCCAGTAGTATAGCTCCAGCACGGGCTAGCGGGAGGAGGGGCCAAGAGACCCAGTACTTC CASSIAPARASGRRGQETQYF
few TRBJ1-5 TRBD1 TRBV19 TGTGCCAGTAGCATCCGGACAGGGGGTAATCAGCCCCAGCATTTT CASSIRTGGNQPQHF
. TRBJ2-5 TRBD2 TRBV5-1 TGCGCCAGCGGTTTAGCGGGGGAAGAGACCCAGTACTTC CASGLAGEETQYF
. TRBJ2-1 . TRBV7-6 TGTGCCAGCAGCCGTGGGGCACTCTATTACAATGAGCAGTTCTTC CASSRGALYYNEQFF
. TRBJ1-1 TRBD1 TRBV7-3 TGTGCCAGCAGCCTCCGGGACAGCTACACTGAAGCTTTCTTT CASSLRDSYTEAFF
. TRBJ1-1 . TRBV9 TGTGCCAGCAGCGTAACCCAGGCCATGAACACTGAAGCTTTCTTT CASSVTQAMNTEAFF
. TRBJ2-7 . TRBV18 TGTGCCAGCTCATCAAGACTGGGCGAGCAGTACTTC CASSSRLGEQYF
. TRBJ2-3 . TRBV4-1 TGCGCCAGCAGCCCTGTCCGGAGGGGTCCCACAGATACGCAGTATTTT CASSPVRRGPTDTQYF
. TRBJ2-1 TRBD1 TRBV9 TGTGCCAGCAGCGTAGAGGGACAGGGTTGGGATGAGCAGTTCTTC CASSVEGQGWDEQFF
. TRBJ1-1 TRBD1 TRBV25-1 TGTGCCAGCAGTCGCGGGACAGGTTTTTTTGACACTGAAGCTTTCTTT CASSRGTGFFDTEAFF
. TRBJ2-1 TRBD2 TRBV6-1 TGTGCCAGTACGAGCGGGAGGCCCTACAATGAGCAGTTCTTC CASTSGRPYNEQFF
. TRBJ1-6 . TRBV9 TGTGCCAGCACCCTAATGCAGGCCCAATCACCCCTCCACTTT CASTLMQAQSPLHF
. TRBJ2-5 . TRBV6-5 TGTGCCAGCAGTACCAAACTAGGCTCTGAGACCCAGTACTTC CASSTKLGSETQYF
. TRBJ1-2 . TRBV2 TGTGCCAGCAGTGAAATTCGGGGGGTCTATGGCTACACCTTC CASSEIRGVYGYTF
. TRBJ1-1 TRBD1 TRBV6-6 TGTGCCAGCAGGACTCCGGGACAGGGGGCCGCTGAAGCTTTCTTT CASRTPGQGAAEAFF